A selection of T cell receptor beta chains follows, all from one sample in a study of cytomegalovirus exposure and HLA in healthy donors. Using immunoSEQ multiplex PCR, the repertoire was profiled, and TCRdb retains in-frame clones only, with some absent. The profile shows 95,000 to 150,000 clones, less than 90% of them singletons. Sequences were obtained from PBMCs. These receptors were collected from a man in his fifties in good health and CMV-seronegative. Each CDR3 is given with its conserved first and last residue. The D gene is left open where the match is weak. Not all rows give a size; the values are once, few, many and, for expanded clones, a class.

cdr3_nt: TGTGCCAGCCGGACCGGGACAGGGGGCGGAAAACTGTTTTTT
cdr3_aa: CASRTGTGGGKLFF
v_call: TRBV28
d_call: TRBD1
clone_size: NA
j_call: TRBJ1-4

cdr3_nt: TGTGCCAGCAGTCCCGCCGGTGGCTATGGCTACACCTTC
cdr3_aa: CASSPAGGYGYTF
v_call: TRBV28
d_call: NA
clone_size: NA
j_call: TRBJ1-2

cdr3_nt: TGTGCCAGCAGCTCCCGGCTGGGGGCTGGCTACACCTTC
cdr3_aa: CASSSRLGAGYTF
v_call: TRBV5-4
d_call: NA
clone_size: once
j_call: TRBJ1-2

cdr3_nt: TGTGCCAGCAGTCTTGGACAGGGGACCTACGAGCAGTACTTC
cdr3_aa: CASSLGQGTYEQYF
v_call: TRBV25-1
d_call: TRBD1
clone_size: NA
j_call: TRBJ2-7

cdr3_nt: TGTGCCAGCAGCGTAGAGGTAGGGGTGGGCAATGAGCAGTTCTTC
cdr3_aa: CASSVEVGVGNEQFF
v_call: TRBV9
d_call: NA
clone_size: few
j_call: TRBJ2-1

cdr3_nt: TGTGCCAGCAGTTTGGCTAATCGGGGACAGCCCCAGCATTTT
cdr3_aa: CASSLANRGQPQHF
v_call: TRBV28
d_call: NA
clone_size: NA
j_call: TRBJ1-5

cdr3_nt: TGTGCCAGCAGGACAGGACTGCGCACAGATACGCAGTATTTT
cdr3_aa: CASRTGLRTDTQYF
v_call: TRBV6-5
d_call: NA
clone_size: once
j_call: TRBJ2-3

cdr3_nt: TGTGCCAGCAGCTTAGCCCTAGCGGGGGACCTGGACACCGGGGAGCTGTTTTTT
cdr3_aa: CASSLALAGDLDTGELFF
v_call: TRBV7-9
d_call: TRBD2
clone_size: once
j_call: TRBJ2-2

cdr3_nt: TGTGCCAGCAGCTTATGGGAGGCATTCTCCTACGAGCAGTACTTC
cdr3_aa: CASSLWEAFSYEQYF
v_call: TRBV7-9
d_call: NA
clone_size: NA
j_call: TRBJ2-7

cdr3_nt: TGCGCCAGCAGCCAAGATCTAAGGCTAGGGGGAGGCTACACCTTC
cdr3_aa: CASSQDLRLGGGYTF
v_call: TRBV4-1
d_call: NA
clone_size: NA
j_call: TRBJ1-2

cdr3_nt: TGTGCCAGCAGCTTAAGATCAGGGGACACTGAAGCTTTCTTT
cdr3_aa: CASSLRSGDTEAFF
v_call: TRBV7-8
d_call: NA
clone_size: few
j_call: TRBJ1-1

cdr3_nt: TGCAGCGGAGGGGGGGTTAGGACTGAAGCTTTCTTT
cdr3_aa: CSGGGVRTEAFF
v_call: TRBV29-1
d_call: NA
clone_size: once
j_call: TRBJ1-1

cdr3_nt: TGCAGCGTTGAAGGGTGGCGGGACCACGAGCAGTACTTC
cdr3_aa: CSVEGWRDHEQYF
v_call: TRBV29-1
d_call: NA
clone_size: NA
j_call: TRBJ2-7

cdr3_nt: TGTGCCAGCAGCTTAGGACTAGCGGGAGGGACGACCTCTGGTGGTACGCAGTATTTT
cdr3_aa: CASSLGLAGGTTSGGTQYF
v_call: TRBV7-8
d_call: TRBD2
clone_size: once
j_call: TRBJ2-3

cdr3_nt: TGTGCCAGCAGCTTAGGCGCGGGGCTGCACGAGCAGTACTTC
cdr3_aa: CASSLGAGLHEQYF
v_call: TRBV7-3
d_call: NA
clone_size: once
j_call: TRBJ2-7

cdr3_nt: TGTGCCAGCAGACTTACGGGACAGGGGTACCCTGAAGCTTTCTTT
cdr3_aa: CASRLTGQGYPEAFF
v_call: TRBV7-2
d_call: TRBD1
clone_size: NA
j_call: TRBJ1-1

cdr3_nt: TGTGCCAGCAGTTACAGGGGTTACGAGCAGTACTTC
cdr3_aa: CASSYRGYEQYF
v_call: TRBV6-5
d_call: NA
clone_size: NA
j_call: TRBJ2-7